This T cell receptor (beta chain) derives from a study of cytomegalovirus exposure and HLA in healthy donors. A note on this clone: Its matching antigen is unknown.

Germline values: CDR1 SGHRS, CDR2 YFSETQ. The ends lost 4 bases at V and 5 bases at J; junction bases unmatched: 3. CDR3 length: 12 residues. Primers included in the PCR were 60 Vbeta and 13 Jbeta primers. The authors' processing: Unique TCR beta chains totaled some 88 million in a later count, with roughly 10 million of them shared. This table comes from immunoSEQ multiplex PCR, and its TCRdb copy is limited to in-frame clones, with some not included. The V and J calls and the clone size are those of that table, but D and trimming were determined from the DNA. Recorded for this sample: approximately 58,000 clones. Study observations and caveats: Previous analysis showed most TCR beta V segments were productive about 87% or about 30% of the time.

The chain is built from TRBV5-1 and TRBJ2-7; TRBD2 matches 7 bases. The clonotype originates from a woman aged 50 to 60 in good health and CMV-seropositive. Input material: PBMCs. CDR3 protein: CASSTRGDEQYF. In DNA, the CDR3 is TGCGCCAGCAGCACCCGGGGGGACGAGCAGTACTTC.